These 15 T cell receptor beta chains were sequenced from one sample in a study of a mutant IDH1 vaccine in newly diagnosed glioma. Produced via immunoSEQ multiplex PCR; TCRdb's table is partial and in-frame only. Of some 64,000 clones listed, roughly 80% are singletons. These TCRs are of unknown antigen specificity. This sample's time point: week 11, during vaccination. Alongside topical imiquimod, each dose of vaccine comprised 300 ug of mutant IDH1 20-mer peptide. The sequencing here drew on PBMCs, taken from a glioma patient whose treatment included an IDH1 peptide vaccine. Receptors were obtained from a man aged 45 to 65 with glioma.

This clone appeared once. The DNA for the CDR3 is TGTGCCAGCAGCCCCCGGCCGGCTCAAGAGACCCAGTACTTC. Translating it yields CASSPRPAQETQYF. The chain uses TRBV9 and TRBJ2-5; the D is unclear. V gave up 4 bases and J gave up 2 bases, with 12 bases separating them. CDR1 and CDR2 from the germline V gene are SGDLS and YYNGEE. The CDR3 runs to 14 residues.

This clone appeared a single time. The chain is built from TRBV2 and TRBJ2-3; D is perhaps TRBD2 (6 bases). The CDR3 sequence is 15 residues long. Germline V gene sequence: CDR1 SNHLY, CDR2 FYNNEI. V lost 8 bases to trimming and J lost 2 bases, with 17 bases between them. CDR3 amino acids: CASGGKQLYTDTQYF. The CDR3 DNA follows: TGTGCCAGCGGAGGGAAACAACTTTACACAGATACGCAGTATTTT.

The chain links TRBV4-2 to TRBJ2-5; TRBD1 aligns across 9 bases. Germline V gene data show CDR1 as LGHNA and CDR2 as YNFKEQ. The CDR3 sequence is 19 residues long. Losses at the gene ends were 1 base for V and 5 bases for J; bases not matched to a gene: 17. The CDR3 protein is CASSQGTGGLGGDGETQYF. The CDR3 nucleotides read TGTGCCAGCAGCCAAGGAACAGGGGGCTTAGGGGGAGATGGGGAGACCCAGTACTTC.

The genes are TRBV9 and TRBJ2-2; TRBD1 is a possible D gene (5 bases). Germline CDR1 SGDLS, CDR2 YYNGEE. The CDR3 is made up of 12 amino acids. V gave up 3 bases and J gave up 7 bases, with 7 bases separating them. This CDR3 is CASSETVGELFF. As DNA, the CDR3 is TGTGCCAGCAGCGAGACAGTCGGGGAGCTGTTTTTT. Together with reference TRBV9 and TRBJ2-2, the CDR3 gives the full variable domain: DSGVTQTPKHLITATGQRVTLRCSPRSGDLSVYWYQQSLDQGLQFLIQYYNGEERAKGNILERFSAQQFPDLHSELNLSSLELGDSALYFCASSETVGELFFGEGSRLTVL.

The chain links TRBV5-4 to TRBJ2-1; possibly TRBD2 for D (5 bases). Trimming cost V 5 bases and J 6 bases, with 15 bases left between them. Germline CDR1 SGHNT, CDR2 YYREEE (reference sequence). The CDR3 contains 14 residues. The CDR3 DNA reads TGTGCCAGCAGGAGGGAGCGCCTGAGCAATGAGCAGTTCTTC. Protein sequence: CASRRERLSNEQFF.

V usage is TRBV5-1 and J usage is TRBJ2-5; D is undetermined. The CDR3 totals 11 residues. Germline V gives CDR1 SGHRS, CDR2 YFSETQ. Trimming left V 2 bases short and J 5 bases short, with 4 bases between. The CDR3: CASSFSETQYF. In DNA form, the CDR3 reads TGCGCCAGCAGCTTTTCGGAGACCCAGTACTTC.

The chain's CDR3 is CASSSAVAAVPGELFF. The CDR3 nucleotides read TGTGCCAGCAGCTCCGCCGTGGCAGCCGTCCCCGGGGAGCTGTTTTTT. This rearrangement joins TRBV7-9 to TRBJ2-2; D uncertain. Trimming left V 4 bases short and J 6 bases short, with 18 bases between. The germline V gene has CDR1 SEHNR and CDR2 FQNEAQ (reference sequence). This CDR3 is built from 16 residues.

This rearrangement joins TRBV28 to TRBJ1-5; D gene ambiguous. The CDR3 sequence is 17 residues long. The V and J ends lost 3 bases and 4 bases respectively, with 19 bases between them. Germline V gives CDR1 MDHEN, CDR2 SYDVKM. The CDR3 region is CASSLSQRTRRNQPQHF. Written as DNA, the CDR3 is TGTGCCAGCAGTTTGTCGCAGCGAACCAGGAGGAATCAGCCCCAGCATTTT. Filled out from reference TRBV28 and TRBJ1-5, the complete variable domain reads DVKVTQSSRYLVKRTGEKVFLECVQDMDHENMFWYRQDPGLGLRLIYFSYDVKMKEKGDIPEGYSVSREKKERFSLILESASTNQTSMYLCASSLSQRTRRNQPQHFGDGTRLSIL.

V and J are TRBV5-4 and TRBJ2-5, with 7 positions matching TRBD1. The CDR3 loop spans 15 amino acids. The V and J ends lost 0 bases and 3 bases, in that order; junction bases with no gene match: 5. Germline CDR1 reads SGHNT; CDR2 reads YYREEE (reference sequence). Here the CDR3 DNA reads TGTGCCAGCAGCTTGGTAGGGACAGCGAAAGAGACCCAGTACTTC. This gives the protein CASSLVGTAKETQYF.

The sample holds one count of this clone. The V and J genes are TRBV13 and TRBJ1-1; D unresolved. Germline-derived CDR1 and CDR2 are PRHDT and FYEKMQ (reference sequence). Trimming took 1 base from V and 8 from J, leaving 8 bases between them. This CDR3 spans 12 amino acids. Written as DNA, the CDR3 is TGTGCCAGCAGCTTAGTGAGGCAGGAAGCTTTCTTT. Its translation is CASSLVRQEAFF.

V and J are TRBV7-2 and TRBJ2-2; D is undetermined. The germline V gene has CDR1 SGHTA and CDR2 FQGNSA. This CDR3 region has 14 residues. Trimming cost V 0 bases and J 7 bases, with 9 bases left between them. The CDR3 spells CASSLAQPIGELFF. DNA for the CDR3: TGTGCCAGCAGCTTAGCGCAACCGATCGGGGAGCTGTTTTTT.

The genes are TRBV5-1 and TRBJ2-1, with 8 bases identical to TRBD1. V was pared by 4 bases and J by 5 bases, with 5 bases of the junction left unmatched. From germline, CDR1 is SGHRS and CDR2 YFSETQ. There are 14 residues in the CDR3. The CDR3 region is CASSLGTGNNEQFF. CDR3 coding DNA: TGCGCCAGCAGCCTAGGGACAGGAAACAATGAGCAGTTCTTC.

The chain has TRBV18 and TRBJ1-1, with TRBD1 as a possible D gene (6 bases). The CDR3 loop spans 15 amino acids. Per germline, CDR1 KGHSH and CDR2 LQKENI. Trimming stripped 4 bases from V and 2 bases from J, with 14 bases between. In DNA form, the CDR3 reads TGTGCCAGCTCACTGATACAGGGACGAAACACTGAAGCTTTCTTT. Amino acids: CASSLIQGRNTEAFF.

This clone was observed a handful of times. This chain joins TRBV27 and TRBJ1-5; weak D call: TRBD1 (5 bases). The CDR3 extends over 13 amino acids. Germline loops: CDR1 MNHEY, CDR2 SMNVEV (reference sequence). The germline V and J ends were trimmed by 8 bases and 3 bases, with 11 bases remaining between them. The CDR3, as DNA: TGTGCCAGCGGCAGGGCGGTCAATCAGCCCCAGCATTTT. It specifies CASGRAVNQPQHF.

The rearrangement links TRBV30 to TRBJ1-2; TRBD1 aligns across 10 bases. Germline V lookup: CDR1 GTSNPN, CDR2 SVGIG (reference sequence). The CDR3 contains 14 residues. V lost 2 bases to trimming and J lost 7 bases; unmatched junction nucleotides: 7. In DNA, the CDR3 is TGTGCCTGGAGTTCCGGGACAGGGGTGTCTGGCTACACCTTC. Translating gives CAWSSGTGVSGYTF. Drawing the rest from reference TRBV30 and TRBJ1-2, the complete variable domain is SQTIHQWPATLVQPVGSPLSLECTVEGTSNPNLYWYRQAAGRGLQLLFYSVGIGQISSEVPQNLSASRPQDRQFILSSKKLLLSDSGFYLCAWSSGTGVSGYTFGSGTRLTVV.